These 20 T cell receptor beta chains were all obtained from the same sample, sequenced in a study of CD8+CD57+ T cells in acquired aplastic anemia. Patients chosen for sequencing had CD8+CD57+ cells that had expanded, as shown by flow cytometry. Researchers used genomic DNA as the template to profile TCR beta VDJ and CDR3. TCRdb redid the calling of the reads with MiXCR, one entry per CDR3 protein. The repertoire has approximately 300,000 distinct CDR3 sequences, approximately 58% of them found once; the top ten carry approximately 1.3%. Source material: sorted CD4+, CD8+, or CD8+CD57+ T cells (not recorded which) from PBMCs. These receptors were collected from a human donor with aplastic anemia.

This clonotype was counted ten times or more. This rearrangement joins TRBV3-1 to TRBJ2-1, with 7 bases identical to TRBD2. With V trimmed by 5 bases and J by 2 bases, 3 bases remained unmatched. In germline, CDR1 is LGHDT, CDR2 YNNKEL (reference sequence). This CDR3 region has 14 residues. DNA for the CDR3: TGTGCCAGCAGCTCGCGGGAGACCTACAATGAGCAGTTCTTC. Protein sequence: CASSSRETYNEQFF.

This clonotype was observed at least ten times. V usage is TRBV12-3 or TRBV12-4 and J usage is TRBJ1-1; perhaps TRBD1 as D (5 bases). The CDR3 is 13 residues long. The V and J ends lost 6 bases and 1 base respectively, with 9 bases between them. The DNA for the CDR3 is TGTGCCAGCAGCTCCGACAGGAACACTGAAGCTTTCTTT. It specifies CASSSDRNTEAFF.

This chain uses TRBV5-1 with TRBJ1-6; D is unresolved. The CDR3 has 14 amino acids. Germline assignment: CDR1 SGHRS and CDR2 YFSETQ. V shed 4 bases and J shed 7 bases, with 12 bases lying between them. The DNA of the CDR3 is TGCGCCAGCAGCCCCGGACGGCCGAATTCACCCCTCCACTTT. Translated: CASSPGRPNSPLHF.

This clonotype has a count of ten or more. The CDR3 loop reads CASSPGTGNSYEQYF. CDR3 nucleotide sequence: TGTGCCAGCAGCCCCGGGACAGGGAACTCCTACGAGCAGTACTTC. The chain uses TRBV6-1 and TRBJ2-7, with 9 bases lining up with TRBD1. V dropped 6 bases and J dropped 0; count of bases not matched to a gene: 6. CDR1 and CDR2 from the germline V gene are MNHNS and SASEGT. The CDR3 spans 15 residues.

The gene calls are TRBV4-1 and TRBJ1-2; no clear D. V was cut by 0 bases and J by 5 bases, with 13 bases left in between. The CDR3 covers 15 residues. The germline gives CDR1 MGHRA, CDR2 YSYEKL. CDR3 loop: CASSQDGSFQYGYTF. DNA for the CDR3: TGCGCCAGCAGCCAAGATGGCAGTTTTCAGTATGGCTACACCTTC.

This clonotype was found once. This chain uses TRBV7-3 with TRBJ2-3; 8 bases match TRBD1. Unmatched junction bases numbered 5, after V lost 4 bases and J lost 2 bases. CDR3 length: 15 amino acids. Germline CDR1 reads SGHTA; CDR2 reads FQGTGA. In DNA, the CDR3 is TGTGCCAGCAGCTACAGGGGGGATCCCACAGATACGCAGTATTTT. It is translated as CASSYRGDPTDTQYF.

On this clonotype: The conserved phenylalanine or tryptophan is not found at the CDR3 terminus, so this likely reflects a read error. This chain uses TRBV7-6 with TRBJ2-1; the match to TRBD2 covers 14 bases. Germline lookup yields CDR1 SGHVS and CDR2 FNYEAQ. The junction had 11 bases not matched to a gene; V was cut back by 8 bases and J by 8 bases. This CDR3 contains 16 residues. The CDR3 loop reads CASARQTSGRADEQFL. CDR3 DNA sequence: TGTGCCAGCGCACGCCAGACTAGCGGGAGGGCCGATGAGCAGTTCCTC.

This clonotype was recorded many times. This sequence joins TRBV6-2 or TRBV6-3 and TRBJ2-5; TRBD1 is a possible D gene (5 bases). The CDR3 runs 13 residues. The germline V and J ends were trimmed by 6 bases and 6 bases, with 14 bases remaining between them. The V gene's germline CDR1 is MNHEY and CDR2 SVGEGT. The CDR3 loop reads CASRGAAEKTQYF. For the CDR3, the DNA is TGTGCCAGCAGAGGGGCTGCGGAGAAGACCCAGTACTTC.

In regard to this clonotype: One junction end disagrees with the germline gene, perhaps due to a read error. In DNA, the CDR3 is TGCGCCAGCAGTACGTCCGGGACAGGGTATAATGAGCAGTTCTTC. It translates to CASSTSGTGYNEQFF. The gene calls are TRBV7-9 and TRBJ2-1; 9 nucleotides agree with TRBD1. The germline CDR1 and CDR2 sequences are SEHNR and FQNEAQ (reference sequence). The length of the CDR3 is 15 residues.

This clonotype was seen repeatedly, ten times or more. The chain joins TRBV6-1 to TRBJ2-1; the D gene is possibly TRBD1 (5 bases). The CDR3 sequence is 15 residues long. CDR1 and CDR2 (germline): MNHNS, SASEGT. V was shortened by 6 bases and J by 6 bases, with 18 bases between the two germline ends. The CDR3 sequence is CASSAGQNQVNEQFF. The CDR3 DNA follows: TGTGCCAGCAGCGCCGGACAAAATCAAGTCAATGAGCAGTTCTTC.

The chain joins TRBV2 to TRBJ2-1, with 7 nucleotides matching TRBD1. With 10 bases clipped from V and 4 bases from J, the junction kept 10 bases outside the gene matches. This CDR3 has 14 amino acids. Germline assignment: CDR1 SNHLY and CDR2 FYNNEI. CDR3: CATLTGTAYNEQFF. CDR3 DNA: TGTGCCACCCTTACCGGGACAGCATACAATGAGCAGTTCTTC.

J is TRBJ2-7 and V is TRBV2; the match to TRBD2 covers 11 bases. With V trimmed by 6 bases and J by 2 bases, 6 bases remained unmatched. Germline V gene lookup returns CDR1 SNHLY and CDR2 FYNNEI. CDR3 length equals 15 residues. The CDR3 loop reads CASSFPGLAAYEQYF. CDR3 nucleotide sequence: TGTGCCAGCAGCTTTCCGGGACTAGCGGCCTACGAGCAGTACTTC.

The CDR3 loop is CAIRAPGQGTGQFF. CDR3 bases: TGTGCCATCAGGGCCCCGGGACAGGGGACGGGGCAGTTCTTC. V usage is TRBV10-3 and J usage is TRBJ2-1; 10 bases match TRBD1. The length of the CDR3 is 14 residues. From germline, CDR1 is ENHRY and CDR2 SYGVKD. V was pared by 6 bases and J by 12 bases, with 11 bases of the junction left unmatched.

In its sample, this clonotype was seen many times. V gene TRBV4-1 combines with J gene TRBJ1-2, with a tentative D call TRBD1 (5 bases). From germline, CDR1 is MGHRA and CDR2 YSYEKL. V gave up 0 bases and J gave up 4 bases, with 18 bases separating them. This CDR3 region has 17 residues. The CDR3 loop reads CASSQDSRRGSSYGYTF. The CDR3 coding sequence is TGCGCCAGCAGCCAAGACAGCCGGCGGGGCAGTTCCTATGGCTACACCTTC.

This chain uses TRBV7-2 with TRBJ2-7, with D perhaps TRBD1 (9 bases). V was clipped by 2 bases and J by 3 bases, with 26 bases between them. CDR3 length equals 19 residues. Per germline, CDR1 SGHTA and CDR2 FQGNSA. The CDR3 sequence: CASSLRTGDSTGGSYEQYF. The DNA for the CDR3 is TGTGCCAGCAGCTTACGGACAGGGGATTCAACGGGAGGGAGCTACGAGCAGTACTTC. Variable domain in full (rest from reference TRBV7-2 and TRBJ2-7): GAGVSQSPSNKVTEKGKDVELRCDPISGHTALYWYRQSLGQGLEFLIYFQGNSAPDKSGLPSDRFSAERTGGSVSTLTIQRTQQEDSAVYLCASSLRTGDSTGGSYEQYFGPGTRLTVT.

J is TRBJ1-1 and V is TRBV15; a weak D match, TRBD1 (5 bases). Germline CDR1 is LNHNV and CDR2 is YYDKDF (reference sequence). V was cut by 1 base and J by 1 base, with 7 bases left in between. The length of the CDR3 is 14 residues. The DNA of the CDR3 is TGTGCCACCAGCAGAGCGGGGACGAACACTGAAGCTTTCTTT. It is translated as CATSRAGTNTEAFF.

V and J are TRBV24-1 and TRBJ2-7; 14 positions agree with TRBD2. The CDR3 has 16 amino acids. Germline CDR1 and CDR2: KGHDR and SFDVKD. The V gene end was trimmed by 3 bases and the J gene end by 6 bases; junction bases not matched to a gene: 6. Here the CDR3 reads CATSDATSGRAAEQYF. In DNA, the CDR3 is TGTGCCACCAGTGATGCGACTAGCGGGAGGGCGGCCGAGCAGTACTTC.

The chain carries TRBV7-2 and TRBJ2-5; 7 bases are a match to TRBD1. V trimming: 2 bases; J trimming: 4 bases; junction bases outside the gene matches: 7. The CDR3 totals 15 residues. CDR1 is SGHTA and CDR2 is FQGNSA in the germline V gene. The CDR3 DNA sequence: TGTGCCAGCAGCTTAAAAGACAGGGACAGAGAGACCCAGTACTTC. This sequence encodes CASSLKDRDRETQYF.

This sequence joins TRBV9 and TRBJ2-7, with 8 positions matching TRBD1. The germline V gene has CDR1 SGDLS and CDR2 YYNGEE. This CDR3 has 15 residues. V was clipped by 6 bases and J by 0 bases; unmatched bases: 8. This chain's CDR3 is CASTLPGQVSYEQYF. The CDR3 DNA follows: TGTGCCAGCACCCTGCCGGGACAGGTCTCCTACGAGCAGTACTTC.

This sequence joins TRBV29-1 and TRBJ1-1, with D uncertain. Looked up from germline, CDR1 is SQVTM and CDR2 is ANQGSEA. The CDR3 covers 13 residues. Trimming stripped 4 bases from V and 0 bases from J, with 9 bases between. DNA for the CDR3: TGCAGCGTTGGACGGTCAGTGAACACTGAAGCTTTCTTT. As protein: CSVGRSVNTEAFF.